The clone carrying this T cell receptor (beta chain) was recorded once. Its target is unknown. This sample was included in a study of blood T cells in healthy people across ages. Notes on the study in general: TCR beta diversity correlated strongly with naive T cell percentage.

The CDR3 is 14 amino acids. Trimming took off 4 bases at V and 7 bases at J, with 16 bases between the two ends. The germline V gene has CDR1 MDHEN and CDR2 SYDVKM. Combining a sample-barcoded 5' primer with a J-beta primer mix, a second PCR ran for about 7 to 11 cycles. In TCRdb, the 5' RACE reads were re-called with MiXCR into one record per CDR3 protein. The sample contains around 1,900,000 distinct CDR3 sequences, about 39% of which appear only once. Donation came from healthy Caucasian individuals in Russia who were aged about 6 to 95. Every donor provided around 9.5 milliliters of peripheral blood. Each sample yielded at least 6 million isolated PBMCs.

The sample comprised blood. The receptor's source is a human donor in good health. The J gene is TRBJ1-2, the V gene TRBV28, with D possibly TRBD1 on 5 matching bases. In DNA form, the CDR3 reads TGTGCCAGCAGTTCCGACGGGGGATATCGTGGCTACACCTTC. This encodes CASSSDGGYRGYTF.